This T cell receptor (beta chain) comes out of a study of CD8+CD57+ T cells in acquired aplastic anemia (dated 2018 in TCRdb). In the study overall: On average, sorted CD4+ and CD8+ cells yielded roughly 3.4 ug of extracted DNA, with a range of roughly 0.18 to 30 ug. Healthy donor samples averaged approximately 9.8 million reads for CD4+ and 11 million to 14 million for CD8+ cells.

V lost 6 bases and J lost 0 bases, and the count of bases not matched to a germline gene is 0. The CDR3 covers 15 residues, taking in both the cysteine and the phenylalanine. The DNA shown is the 45-base CDR3, in frame from base 1. TCR beta VDJ combination and CDR3 sequence profiling used genomic DNA as the template. An Illumina HiSeq 2000 was the platform used for TCR repertoire sequencing. In the original analysis: Repertoires were assessed using TRBV/TRBJ rearrangement plots, CDR3 size and DJ length profiles, and Simpson's diversity index. The most abundant DNA sequence in the deep sequencing data was taken as the immunodominant clone. CDR3 amino acid sequences were screened for sharing across subjects and were compared with published repertoires and the VDJdb database. Through fastp at Q25 and MiXCR, TCRdb rebuilt clones from the public reads, retaining in-frame beta chains. Identical CDR3 protein sequences are pooled into one entry, listed with their most common genes and DNA. TCRdb, rather than the study authors, made the V and J calls. This sample holds around 140,000 distinct CDR3 sequences; 41% were observed only once. The leading ten clones occupy 8% to 9% of the sample.

The study deep-sequenced TCR repertoires of sorted CD4+ and CD8+ blood T cells from severe aplastic anemia patients and healthy subjects. Ficoll-Paque density gradient centrifugation was used to isolate peripheral blood mononuclear cells. Before DNA extraction, CD4+ and CD8+ T cells were sorted by FACS or by magnetic beads. On this clonotype itself: The antigen this receptor binds is unknown. It has no much larger one-base neighbor in the sample; base qualities were not kept.

What the study reported, not specific to this receptor: No significant difference in CD8+ Simpson's diversity was found between patients and healthy controls (P=0.060). Roughly 30 CD8+ CDR3 sequences were found to be shared between patients and controls, but these sequences appeared to be highly expressed in patients and within the immunodominant clones of the patients.

The TCR originated in a human donor in good health, serving as a control. The chain links TRBV12-3 or TRBV12-4 with TRBJ2-1, with 12 central nucleotides matching TRBD1. Sequenced input: sorted CD4+, CD8+, or CD8+CD57+ T cells (not recorded which) from PBMCs. The DNA sequence is given as TGTGCCAGCAGGGGACAGGGGGCCTCCTACAATGAGCAGTTCTTC. Translated, it reads CASRGQGASYNEQFF.